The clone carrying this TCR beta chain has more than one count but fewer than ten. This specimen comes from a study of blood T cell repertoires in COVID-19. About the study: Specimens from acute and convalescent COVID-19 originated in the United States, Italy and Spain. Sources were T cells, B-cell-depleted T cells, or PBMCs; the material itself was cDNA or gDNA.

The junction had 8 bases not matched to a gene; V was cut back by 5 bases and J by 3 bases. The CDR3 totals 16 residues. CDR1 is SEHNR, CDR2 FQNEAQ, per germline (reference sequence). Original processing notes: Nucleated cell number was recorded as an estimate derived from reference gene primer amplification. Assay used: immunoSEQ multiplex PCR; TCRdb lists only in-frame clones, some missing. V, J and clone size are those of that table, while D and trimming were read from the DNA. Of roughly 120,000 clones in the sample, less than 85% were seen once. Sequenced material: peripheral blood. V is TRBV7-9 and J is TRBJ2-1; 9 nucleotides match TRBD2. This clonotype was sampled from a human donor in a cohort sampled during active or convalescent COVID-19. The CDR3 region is CASSITLAGRYNEQFF. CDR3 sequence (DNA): TGTGCCAGCAGCATCACCCTAGCGGGACGCTACAATGAGCAGTTCTTC.